One sample yielded the 3 T cell receptor beta chains listed below, sequenced in a study of molecular identifiers for immune sequencing clone quantification. TCRdb used MiXCR to reprocess the PCR reads, holding one entry per CDR3 protein. The data show around 100,000 distinct CDR3 sequences, roughly a third seen once. The sequencing sample was made of naive CD8+ T cells from blood, with Jurkat cell RNA spiked in. Specified subset: FACS-sorted CD8+CD4-CCR7+CD45RA+ naive T cells. These receptors all come from a human donor in good health. Some libraries in this study had Jurkat cell RNA spiked in.

This chain connects TRBV4-2 to TRBJ2-1, with 12 bases that match TRBD2. Trimming at V came to 4 bases and at J to 6 bases, leaving 7 bases not matched to a gene. Per the germline V gene, CDR1 is LGHNA and CDR2 is YNFKEQ. The CDR3 spans 16 residues. The CDR3 sequence is CASSPTTSGSGNEQFF. CDR3 nucleotide sequence: TGTGCCAGCAGCCCAACGACTAGCGGGAGCGGCAATGAGCAGTTCTTC.

The sample holds a few counts of this clonotype. The V call is TRBV7-9, the J call TRBJ1-5; D is unclear. The germline gives CDR1 SEHNR, CDR2 FQNEAQ (reference sequence). This CDR3 region has 13 residues. V was pared by 1 base and J by 8 bases, with 9 bases between. CDR3: CASSLEALEPQHF. CDR3 DNA: TGTGCCAGCAGCTTAGAGGCTTTGGAGCCCCAGCATTTT.

As for this clonotype: No conserved phenylalanine or tryptophan is present at the end of the CDR3, so a read error is the likely explanation. This chain connects TRBV6-2 or TRBV6-3 to TRBJ2-7; D remains ambiguous. V shed 5 bases and J shed 4 bases, with 6 bases lying between them. Germline values: CDR1 MNHEY, CDR2 SVGEGT. This CDR3 is built from 11 residues. The CDR3 DNA reads as TGTGCCAGCAGTACCTCATACGAGCAGTACATC. It encodes CASSTSYEQYI.